This T cell receptor beta chain comes out of a study of cytomegalovirus exposure and HLA in healthy donors. Study-level findings and limits: Cytomegalovirus-associated TCR beta chains were listed, numbering 164. Reports indicated that the classifier achieved high specificity and sensitivity in diagnosing cytomegalovirus status. For most TCR sequences rarity was the rule, although some public TCRs occurred in many donors.

On this clone itself: Its matching antigen is unknown. One junction end does not reproduce the germline sequence, and a read error may be involved.

The donors were members of the validation cohort, which comprised 100 to 150 subjects and was separate from the first cohort of some 680 subjects. CDR3 length equals 14 residues. Germline V gene sequence: CDR1 SGHTA, CDR2 FQGTGA. Clones were read by immunoSEQ multiplex PCR, and TCRdb kept only the in-frame ones, dropping some. The sample yields approximately 190,000 clones, roughly 82% seen once. The source material was PBMCs. This receptor was identified in a man in his late teens or twenties in good health and CMV-seropositive. The rearrangement joins TRBV7-3 to TRBJ1-2; weak D call: TRBD1 (5 bases). The CDR3 reads CASSLTLQGNGYTF. The DNA for the CDR3 is TGTGCCAGCAGCCTAACCCTTCAGGGAAATGGCTACACCTTC.